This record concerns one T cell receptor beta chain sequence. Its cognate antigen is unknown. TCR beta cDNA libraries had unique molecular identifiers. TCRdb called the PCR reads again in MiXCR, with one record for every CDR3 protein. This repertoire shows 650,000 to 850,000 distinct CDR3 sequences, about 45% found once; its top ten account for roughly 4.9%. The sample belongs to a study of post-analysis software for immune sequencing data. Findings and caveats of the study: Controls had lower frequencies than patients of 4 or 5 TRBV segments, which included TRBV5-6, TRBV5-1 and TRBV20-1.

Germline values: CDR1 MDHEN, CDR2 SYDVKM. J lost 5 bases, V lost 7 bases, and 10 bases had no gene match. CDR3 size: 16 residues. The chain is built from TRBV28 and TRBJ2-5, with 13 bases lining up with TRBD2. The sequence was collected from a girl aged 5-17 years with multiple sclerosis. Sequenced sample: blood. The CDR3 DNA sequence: TGTGCCAGCACCTCGACTAGCGGGAGGTTGTCGGAGACCCAGTACTTC. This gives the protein CASTSTSGRLSETQYF.